The entry below describes one TCR beta chain. The target antigen is unknown. The data derive from a study of blood T cells in healthy people across ages. Study results and limitations: PBMCs that were unsorted prevented a conclusive naive versus antigen-experienced comparison.

Germline V lookup: CDR1 MDHEN, CDR2 SYDVKM. This CDR3 has 13 residues. The V and J ends lost 10 bases and 5 bases respectively, with 17 bases between them. Through a sample-barcoded 5' primer and a J-beta primer mix, a second PCR was run for roughly 6 to 11 cycles. TCRdb re-called the 5' RACE reads with MiXCR, one entry per CDR3 protein. The table shows about 970,000 distinct CDR3 sequences, with 51% occurring only once. Input material: blood. This clonotype originated in a woman aged 55-70 years in good health. This rearrangement joins TRBV28 to TRBJ2-5; D gene ambiguous. CDR3 in DNA: TGTGCCACCACCTCGGGTGGGCGTGAGACCCAGTACTTC. This sequence encodes CATTSGGRETQYF.